The next 18 T cell receptor beta chains were all read from a single sample in a study of blood T cell repertoires in COVID-19. The repertoire was sequenced with immunoSEQ multiplex PCR; TCRdb's copy has only in-frame clones and lacks some. The sample consists of more than 150,000 clones, roughly 84% of them appearing once. The sample comprised PBMCs or T cells enriched from blood (not recorded which). All receptors derive from a woman in her fifties or sixties who had recovered from COVID-19.

The chain recombines TRBV7-9 with TRBJ1-1; TRBD1 might be the D (5 bases). The CDR3 contains 15 residues. Trimming cost V 1 base and J 4 bases, with 13 bases left between them. The germline V gene has CDR1 SEHNR and CDR2 FQNEAQ (reference sequence). This CDR3 reads CASSLVVGTSTEAFF. CDR3 coding DNA: TGTGCCAGCAGCTTAGTCGTGGGGACTAGCACTGAAGCTTTCTTT.

The chain links TRBV7-3 to TRBJ2-5, with D possibly TRBD1 on 7 matching bases. The germline V and J ends were trimmed by 5 bases and 1 base, with 11 bases remaining between them. CDR3 length: 14 amino acids. Germline V gives CDR1 SGHTA, CDR2 FQGTGA. In DNA form, the CDR3 reads TGTGCCAGCAGCCAGGGGGGAATCCAAGAGACCCAGTACTTC. Amino acids: CASSQGGIQETQYF.

The chain has TRBV5-1 and TRBJ1-4, with D tentatively TRBD1 (5 bases). Trimming cost V 4 bases and J 3 bases, with 16 bases left between them. CDR1 and CDR2 from the germline V gene are SGHRS and YFSETQ. The length of the CDR3 is 16 residues. The CDR3 DNA follows: TGCGCCAGCAGCCAGGAAGACAGATTACCTAATGAAAAACTGTTTTTT. This gives the protein CASSQEDRLPNEKLFF.

The DNA of the CDR3 is TGTGCCACCAGCCGAGGACAGGGTGTGGATGAGCAGTTCTTC. It yields the protein CATSRGQGVDEQFF. The chain employs TRBV24-1 and TRBJ2-1; 8 nucleotides agree with TRBD1. Germline V gene data show CDR1 as KGHDR and CDR2 as SFDVKD. V lost 7 bases to trimming and J lost 8 bases; unmatched junction nucleotides: 9. This CDR3 contains 14 residues.

The rearrangement links TRBV29-1 to TRBJ2-2; the match to TRBD2 covers 10 bases. J gave up 5 bases and V 1 base, and 4 bases lay outside the gene matches. Germline CDR1 SQVTM, CDR2 ANQGSEA. The length of the CDR3 is 15 residues. The CDR3 reads CSVEGASGRTGELFF. The CDR3 DNA is TGCAGCGTTGAAGGAGCTAGCGGGAGAACCGGGGAGCTGTTTTTT.

V usage is TRBV19 and J usage is TRBJ2-2, with TRBD2 identical over 7 bases. Trimming took 5 bases from V and 3 from J; bases not matched to a gene: 6. Per the germline V gene, CDR1 is LNHDA and CDR2 is SQIVND (reference sequence). CDR3 length: 15 residues. The CDR3 loop reads CASSWGRAYTGELFF. CDR3 DNA sequence: TGTGCCAGTAGTTGGGGGAGGGCCTACACCGGGGAGCTGTTTTTT.

This sequence joins TRBV10-3 and TRBJ2-1; tentative D call: TRBD1 (5 bases). The V gene's germline CDR1 is ENHRY and CDR2 SYGVKD. V was pared by 6 bases and J by 8 bases, with 14 bases between. The CDR3 consists of 13 residues. CDR3 sequence reads: CAIRDDPRDEQFF. As DNA, the CDR3 is TGTGCCATCAGGGATGACCCCAGGGATGAGCAGTTCTTC.

The chain uses TRBV18 and TRBJ1-1; tentatively, D is TRBD1 (5 bases). Trimming removed 6 bases at V and 4 bases at J, with 12 bases between. There are 13 residues in the CDR3. The germline gives CDR1 KGHSH, CDR2 LQKENI. The CDR3 loop is CASSASQGTEAFF. CDR3 nucleotides: TGTGCCAGCTCGGCGTCCCAGGGCACTGAAGCTTTCTTT.

A remark on this clone: The same CDR3 can be traced to other DNA sequences in this sample. The rearrangement joins TRBV18 to TRBJ2-2; a weak D match, TRBD1 (5 bases). V lost 6 bases and J lost 4, with 9 bases in between. Germline V CDR1 and CDR2: KGHSH, LQKENI. The CDR3 has 13 residues. CDR3: CASSPDSTGELFF. CDR3 bases: TGTGCCAGCTCTCCTGACAGCACCGGGGAGCTGTTTTTT.

V gene TRBV28 combines with J gene TRBJ2-6; no firm D call. The germline V and J ends were trimmed by 11 bases and 1 base, with 21 bases remaining between them. The CDR3 extends over 17 amino acids. Per the germline V gene, CDR1 is MDHEN and CDR2 is SYDVKM. The CDR3 loop reads CACSTTQLLSGANVLTF. Written as DNA, the CDR3 is TGTGCCTGTAGTACTACGCAACTCTTGTCTGGGGCCAACGTCCTGACTTTC.

The CDR3 protein is CASSLLFSGNEQFF. The CDR3 nucleotides are TGTGCCAGCAGCCTTCTTTTTAGCGGCAATGAGCAGTTCTTC. The chain couples TRBV7-9 to TRBJ2-1, with D possibly matching TRBD2 (6 bases). Germline CDR1 SEHNR, CDR2 FQNEAQ (reference sequence). Trimming removed 5 bases from V and 6 bases from J, with 14 bases in between. This CDR3 has 14 residues.

The chain's CDR3 is CASSIYGSLPNTGELFF. CDR3 bases: TGTGCCAGTAGTATCTACGGTTCCCTCCCCAACACCGGGGAGCTGTTTTTT. This sequence joins TRBV19 and TRBJ2-2; D ambiguous. Trimming took off 3 bases at V and 2 bases at J, with 16 bases between the two ends. The germline V gene encodes CDR1 LNHDA and CDR2 SQIVND (reference sequence). This CDR3 spans 17 amino acids.

V gene TRBV29-1 combines with J gene TRBJ2-3, with TRBD2 matching over 11 bases. Per the germline V gene, CDR1 is SQVTM and CDR2 is ANQGSEA. Unmatched junction bases numbered 7, after V lost 7 bases and J lost 4 bases. There are 14 residues in the CDR3. The CDR3 sequence is CSAVAGGPSDTQYF. CDR3 coding DNA: TGCAGCGCCGTAGCGGGGGGGCCTTCAGATACGCAGTATTTT.

J is TRBJ2-5 and V is TRBV27; 8 bases map to TRBD1. The J segment lost 6 bases and the V segment lost 7 bases, leaving 13 bases of the junction unmatched. Germline V gives CDR1 MNHEY, CDR2 SMNVEV (reference sequence). The CDR3 is 15 residues long. CDR3 residues: CASNADRGVRKTQYF. Here the CDR3 DNA reads TGTGCCAGCAATGCCGACAGGGGCGTTAGGAAGACCCAGTACTTC.

The chain uses TRBV27 and TRBJ1-1; D is perhaps TRBD1 (5 bases). The CDR3 has 13 residues. V gave up 2 bases and J gave up 5 bases, with 9 bases separating them. Per germline, CDR1 MNHEY and CDR2 SMNVEV (reference sequence). The CDR3 spells CASSLARATEAFF. The CDR3 coding sequence is TGTGCCAGCAGTTTAGCCAGGGCGACTGAAGCTTTCTTT.

The table lists this clone with a few counts. J is TRBJ1-1 and V is TRBV15, with D hard to call. V dropped 1 base and J dropped 5 bases, with 11 bases sitting between them. Germline CDR1 reads LNHNV; CDR2 reads YYDKDF (reference sequence). This CDR3 contains 14 residues. CDR3 sequence: CATSRGRFRTEAFF. CDR3 DNA sequence: TGTGCCACCAGCAGAGGCAGGTTCAGGACTGAAGCTTTCTTT.

V usage is TRBV7-2 and J usage is TRBJ1-2, with 7 nucleotides matching TRBD1. Germline CDR1 SGHTA, CDR2 FQGNSA. The CDR3 spans 13 residues. With 5 bases clipped from V and 7 bases from J, the junction kept 7 bases outside the gene matches. The CDR3 DNA is TGTGCCAGCAGCCCCAGGGGGATGGGTGGCTACACCTTC. Amino acid sequence: CASSPRGMGGYTF.

This chain links TRBV28 with TRBJ1-3, with TRBD1 as a possible D gene (6 bases). The CDR3 spans 15 residues. The germline CDR1 and CDR2 sequences are MDHEN and SYDVKM. V lost 3 bases, J lost 0 bases, and 9 bases lay in between. In DNA, the CDR3 is TGTGCCAGCAGTTTCAGGGGCAACTCTGGAAACACCATATATTTT. It translates to CASSFRGNSGNTIYF.